This TCR beta chain was captured by sequencing in a study of blood T cell repertoires in COVID-19. Study background: PBMCs, B-cell-depleted T cells, or T cells were the source of the cDNA or gDNA that made up the material.

This clone was counted a few times. Per the original methods: Amplification from reference gene primers served as the basis for estimated nucleated cell counts. Repertoires were generated with immunoSEQ multiplex PCR, while TCRdb's copy carries only in-frame clones and drops some. D and trimming come from the DNA, and the V and J calls and clone size come from that table. Of over 55,000 clones listed, roughly 87% were seen once; the top ten hold roughly 22%. CDR1 is MNHEY, CDR2 SMNVEV, per germline (reference sequence). The CDR3 runs to 13 residues. V was trimmed by 5 bases and J by 4 bases, leaving 11 bases between them.

This chain uses TRBV27 with TRBJ1-2; D gene uncertain. The source material was peripheral blood. The receptor's source is a woman aged 60-75 years with acute or convalescent COVID-19. The CDR3 region is CASSTGIRYGYTF. The CDR3 nucleotides read TGTGCCAGCAGTACGGGAATTCGCTATGGCTACACCTTC.